This T cell receptor (beta chain) was sequenced for a study of blood T cell repertoires in COVID-19. In the study overall: Material from acute and convalescent COVID-19 was sourced from the United States, Italy and Spain. The cDNA or gDNA used as material had been derived from T cells, B-cell-depleted T cells, or PBMCs.

The CDR3 runs 18 residues. The junction had 11 bases not matched to a gene; V was cut back by 1 base and J by 1 base. Per the germline V gene, CDR1 is SGHAT and CDR2 is FQNNGV. Per the original data handling: Nucleated cell counts were estimated from reference gene primer amplification. Only in-frame clones appear in the TCRdb table, and some are missing; sequencing was by immunoSEQ multiplex PCR. Clonal size and the V and J genes are those of that table, whereas D and trimming came from the DNA. The repertoire holds tens of thousands of clones, with roughly 74% as singletons. J is TRBJ2-7 and V is TRBV11-2, with 9 nucleotides matching TRBD1. The origin of this receptor is a human donor in a cohort sampled during active COVID-19. Specimen: peripheral blood. The chain's CDR3 is CASSLGRGGQGRSYEQYF. The DNA of the CDR3 is TGTGCCAGCAGCTTAGGGAGGGGGGGACAGGGTAGGTCCTACGAGCAGTACTTC.